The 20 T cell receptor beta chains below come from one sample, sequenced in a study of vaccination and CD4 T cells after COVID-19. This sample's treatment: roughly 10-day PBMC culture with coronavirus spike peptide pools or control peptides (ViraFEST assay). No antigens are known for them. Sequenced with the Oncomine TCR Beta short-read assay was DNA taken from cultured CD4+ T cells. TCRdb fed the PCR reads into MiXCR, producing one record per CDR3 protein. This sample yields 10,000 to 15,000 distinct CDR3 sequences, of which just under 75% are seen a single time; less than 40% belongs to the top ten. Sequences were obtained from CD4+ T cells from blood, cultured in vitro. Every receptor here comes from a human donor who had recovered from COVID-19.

The CDR3: CASSVQPGQEGTQYF. As DNA, the CDR3 is TGTGCCAGCAGCGTACAACCGGGACAGGAAGGGACCCAGTACTTC. The V call is TRBV9, the J call TRBJ2-5, with 8 positions matching TRBD1. The germline V gene encodes CDR1 SGDLS and CDR2 YYNGEE. CDR3 length: 15 residues. The V gene end was trimmed by 1 base and the J gene end by 7 bases; junction bases not matched to a gene: 9. The whole variable domain, remainder taken from reference TRBV9 and TRBJ2-5, is DSGVTQTPKHLITATGQRVTLRCSPRSGDLSVYWYQQSLDQGLQFLIQYYNGEERAKGNILERFSAQQFPDLHSELNLSSLELGDSALYFCASSVQPGQEGTQYFGPGTRLLVL.

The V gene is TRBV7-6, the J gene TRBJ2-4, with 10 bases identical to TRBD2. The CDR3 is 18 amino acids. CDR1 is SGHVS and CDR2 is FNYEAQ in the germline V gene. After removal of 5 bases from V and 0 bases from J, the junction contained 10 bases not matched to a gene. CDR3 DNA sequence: TGTGCCAGCAGCCCCCGGACTAGCGGAAACCTAGCCAAAAACATTCAGTACTTC. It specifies CASSPRTSGNLAKNIQYF.

The CDR3 sequence: CASSLAGDRAREQYF. The CDR3 DNA follows: TGTGCCAGCAGCTTAGCTGGCGACAGGGCTCGCGAGCAGTACTTC. The chain recombines TRBV7-2 with TRBJ2-7, with 7 bases identical to TRBD1. Trimming cost V 0 bases and J 6 bases; bases outside gene matches: 8. The CDR3 is 15 amino acids. CDR1 is SGHTA and CDR2 is FQGNSA in the germline V gene.

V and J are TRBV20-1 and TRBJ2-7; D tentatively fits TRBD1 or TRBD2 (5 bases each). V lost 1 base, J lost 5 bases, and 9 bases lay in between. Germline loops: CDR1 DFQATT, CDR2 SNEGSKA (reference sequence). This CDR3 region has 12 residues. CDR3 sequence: CSARGWGNEQYF. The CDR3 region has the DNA TGCAGTGCTAGAGGTTGGGGGAACGAGCAGTACTTC.

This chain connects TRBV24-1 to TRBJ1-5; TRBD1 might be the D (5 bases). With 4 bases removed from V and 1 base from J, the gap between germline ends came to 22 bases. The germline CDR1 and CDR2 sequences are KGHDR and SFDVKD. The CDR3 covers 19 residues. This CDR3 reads CATSDSRVTDEISNQPQHF. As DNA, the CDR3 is TGTGCCACCAGTGACTCCAGGGTCACCGATGAGATAAGCAATCAGCCCCAGCATTTT.

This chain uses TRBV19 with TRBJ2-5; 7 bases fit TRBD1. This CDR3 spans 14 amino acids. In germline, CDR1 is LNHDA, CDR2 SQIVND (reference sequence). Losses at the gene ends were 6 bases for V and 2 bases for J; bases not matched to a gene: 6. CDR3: CASSTGTAQETQYF. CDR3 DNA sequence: TGTGCCAGTAGCACGGGGACAGCACAAGAGACCCAGTACTTC.

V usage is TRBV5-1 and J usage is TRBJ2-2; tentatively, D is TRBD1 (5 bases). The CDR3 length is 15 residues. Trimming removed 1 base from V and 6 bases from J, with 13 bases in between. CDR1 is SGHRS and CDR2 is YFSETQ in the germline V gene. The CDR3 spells CASSLTQVRSGELFF. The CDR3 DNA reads TGCGCCAGCAGCTTGACACAGGTTCGTTCCGGGGAGCTGTTTTTT.

This CDR3 is CASSQDRRDTYGYTF. DNA of the CDR3: TGCGCCAGCAGCCAAGATCGGAGGGATACCTATGGCTACACCTTC. The chain employs TRBV4-1 and TRBJ1-2; no clear D gene. Germline-derived CDR1 and CDR2 are MGHRA and YSYEKL. Trimming cost V 0 bases and J 4 bases, with 12 bases left between them. This CDR3 comprises 15 residues.

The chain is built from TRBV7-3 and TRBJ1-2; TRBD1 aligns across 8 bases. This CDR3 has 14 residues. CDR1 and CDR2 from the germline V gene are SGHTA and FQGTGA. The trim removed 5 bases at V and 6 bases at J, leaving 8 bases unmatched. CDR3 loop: CASSHDRGQNGYTF. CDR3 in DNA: TGTGCCAGCAGCCACGACAGGGGTCAGAATGGCTACACCTTC.

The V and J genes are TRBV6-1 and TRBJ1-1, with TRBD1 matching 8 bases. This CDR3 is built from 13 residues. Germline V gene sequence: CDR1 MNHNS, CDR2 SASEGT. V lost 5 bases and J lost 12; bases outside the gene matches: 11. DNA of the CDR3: TGTGCCAGCAGTCTTAACCAGGGGGCGCATCCTTTCTTT. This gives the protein CASSLNQGAHPFF.

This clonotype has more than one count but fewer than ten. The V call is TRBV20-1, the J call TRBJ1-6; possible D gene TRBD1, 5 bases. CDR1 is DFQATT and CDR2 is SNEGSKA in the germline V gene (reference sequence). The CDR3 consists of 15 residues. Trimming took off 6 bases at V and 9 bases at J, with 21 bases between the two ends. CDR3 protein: CSAPLVGAGGSPLHF. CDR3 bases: TGCAGTGCCCCGCTTGTTGGGGCCGGCGGTTCACCCCTCCACTTT.

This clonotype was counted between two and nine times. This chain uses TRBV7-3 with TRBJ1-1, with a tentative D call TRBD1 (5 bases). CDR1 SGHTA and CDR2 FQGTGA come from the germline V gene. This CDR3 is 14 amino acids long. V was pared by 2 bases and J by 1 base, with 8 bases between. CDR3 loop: CASSLYGGNTEAFF. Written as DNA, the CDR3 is TGTGCCAGCAGCTTATATGGGGGGAACACTGAAGCTTTCTTT.

The CDR3 loop is CAISTGTRETQYF. CDR3 sequence (DNA): TGTGCCATCAGTACAGGGACGAGGGAGACCCAGTACTTC. The rearrangement joins TRBV10-3 to TRBJ2-5; tentatively, D is TRBD1 (6 bases). Germline-derived CDR1 and CDR2 are ENHRY and SYGVKD. With 5 bases removed from V and 5 bases from J, the gap between germline ends came to 12 bases. The CDR3 is made up of 13 amino acids.

The CDR3 spells CASSLATSGSSETQYF. CDR3 bases: TGTGCCAGCAGCTTAGCGACTAGCGGGAGTTCGGAGACCCAGTACTTC. This chain uses TRBV7-8 with TRBJ2-5, with 12 positions matching TRBD2. V lost 0 bases to trimming and J lost 5 bases; unmatched junction nucleotides: 4. This CDR3 spans 16 amino acids. Per the germline V gene, CDR1 is SGHVS and CDR2 is FQNEAQ.

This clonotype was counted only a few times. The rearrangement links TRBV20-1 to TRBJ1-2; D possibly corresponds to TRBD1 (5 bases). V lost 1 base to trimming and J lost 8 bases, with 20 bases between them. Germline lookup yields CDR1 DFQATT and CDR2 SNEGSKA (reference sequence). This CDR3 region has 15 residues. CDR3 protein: CSARGTTQGNRGYTF. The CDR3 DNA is TGCAGTGCTAGAGGGACCACCCAGGGTAACAGGGGCTACACCTTC.

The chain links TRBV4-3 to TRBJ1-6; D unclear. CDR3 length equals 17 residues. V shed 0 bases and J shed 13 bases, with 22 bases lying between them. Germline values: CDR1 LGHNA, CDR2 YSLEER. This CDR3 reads CASSQDAPRLPSSPLHF. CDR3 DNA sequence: TGCGCCAGCAGCCAAGATGCGCCGCGACTTCCGTCGTCGCCCCTCCACTTT.

The CDR3 loop is CASSGEGGGYTF. The CDR3 region has the DNA TGTGCCAGTAGCGGGGAGGGAGGCGGCTACACCTTC. The chain uses TRBV19 and TRBJ1-2; D is uncertain. CDR3 length equals 12 residues. Between the trimmed V and J ends, which lost 6 bases and 8 bases, there was a span of 13 bases. The V gene's germline CDR1 is LNHDA and CDR2 SQIVND (reference sequence).

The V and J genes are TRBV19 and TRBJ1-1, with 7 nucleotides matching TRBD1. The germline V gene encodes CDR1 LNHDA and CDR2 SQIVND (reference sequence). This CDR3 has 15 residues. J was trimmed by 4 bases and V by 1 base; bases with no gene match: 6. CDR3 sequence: CASSIGDRVRTEAFF. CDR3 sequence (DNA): TGTGCCAGTAGTATAGGAGACAGGGTTCGCACTGAAGCTTTCTTT.

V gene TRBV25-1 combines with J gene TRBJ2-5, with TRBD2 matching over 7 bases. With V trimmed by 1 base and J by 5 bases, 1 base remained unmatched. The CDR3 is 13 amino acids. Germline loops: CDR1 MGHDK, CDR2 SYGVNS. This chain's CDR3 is CASSEWGGETQYF. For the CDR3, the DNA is TGTGCCAGCAGTGAATGGGGGGGGGAGACCCAGTACTTC.

DNA of the CDR3: TGTGCCACCAGTGATCCCCGGGCCCTAGGGCGCACAGATACGCAGTATTTT. It specifies CATSDPRALGRTDTQYF. J is TRBJ2-3 and V is TRBV24-1; D gene ambiguous. Germline V gene data show CDR1 as KGHDR and CDR2 as SFDVKD. Between the trimmed V and J ends, which lost 3 bases and 1 base, there was a span of 16 bases. The CDR3 spans 17 residues.